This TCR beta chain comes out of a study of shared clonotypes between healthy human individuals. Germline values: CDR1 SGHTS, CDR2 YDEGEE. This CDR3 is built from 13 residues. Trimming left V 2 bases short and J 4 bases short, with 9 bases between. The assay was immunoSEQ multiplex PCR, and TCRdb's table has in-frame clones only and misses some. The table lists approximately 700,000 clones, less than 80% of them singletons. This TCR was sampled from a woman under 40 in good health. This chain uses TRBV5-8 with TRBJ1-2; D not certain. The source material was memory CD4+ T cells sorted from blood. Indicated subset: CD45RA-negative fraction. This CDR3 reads CASSFAFSYGYTF. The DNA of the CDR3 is TGTGCCAGCAGCTTCGCCTTTTCCTATGGCTACACCTTC.